This is a list of T cell receptor beta chains from one sample in a study of cytomegalovirus exposure and HLA in healthy donors. Produced via immunoSEQ multiplex PCR; TCRdb's table is partial and in-frame only. Among approximately 81,000 clones listed, 93% were seen once. Sequences were obtained from PBMCs. The receptors here all came from a man aged 18 to 35 in good health and CMV-seronegative. CDR3s include the opening cysteine and the closing phenylalanine or tryptophan. The D gene is left open where the match is weak. Part of the rows lack a size; the others show once, few, many or a class for expanded clones.

clone size | D gene | J gene | V gene | CDR3 DNA | CDR3 protein
NA | TRBD1 | TRBJ2-1 | TRBV5-1 | TGCGCCAGCAGGCGCGCCGCCCCGGGACAGGGTGCCTACAATGAGCAGTTCTTC | CASRRAAPGQGAYNEQFF
NA | NA | TRBJ1-1 | TRBV5-1 | TGCGCCAGCAGCTCCGCAGGCGCATATAACACTGAAGCTTTCTTT | CASSSAGAYNTEAFF
NA | NA | TRBJ1-1 | TRBV10-3 | TGTGCCATCAGAACCAGAAACCGATCGGGGGGCACTGAAGCTTTCTTT | CAIRTRNRSGGTEAFF
NA | TRBD2 | TRBJ2-1 | TRBV6-1 | TGTGCCAGCAGTGACGAGCGGGGTGTGGGTGAGCAGTTCTTC | CASSDERGVGEQFF
NA | NA | TRBJ1-2 | TRBV9 | TGTGCCACCGGGGGGGGTAGCTATGGCTACACCTTC | CATGGGSYGYTF
NA | TRBD1 | TRBJ2-7 | TRBV5-4 | TGTGCCAGCACCGTTTCACTGGGGACAGGGGGCTACGAGCAGTACTTC | CASTVSLGTGGYEQYF
NA | NA | TRBJ2-3 | TRBV6-5 | TGTGCCAGCAGTTACTCGACGGGGGAGAGCACAGATACGCAGTATTTT | CASSYSTGESTDTQYF
NA | NA | TRBJ2-7 | TRBV18 | TGTGCCAGCTCGCTCTGGGGGGTCACGGTTACCTACGAGCAGTACTTC | CASSLWGVTVTYEQYF
NA | TRBD1 | TRBJ2-7 | TRBV6-5 | TGTGCCAGCAGGACAGGGCAGGGGGCCTACGAGCAGTACTTC | CASRTGQGAYEQYF
NA | NA | TRBJ1-1 | TRBV5-7 | TGTGCCAGCAGCTTGGATGTGGGAGGCACTGAAGCTTTCTTT | CASSLDVGGTEAFF
NA | NA | TRBJ2-1 | TRBV11-2 | TGTGCCAGCAGCCATACAGGGTTGGATGAGCAGTTCTTC | CASSHTGLDEQFF
NA | NA | TRBJ2-3 | TRBV18 | TGTGCCAGCTCACCTCGGGTTCGAGCAGATACGCAGTATTTT | CASSPRVRADTQYF
NA | TRBD2 | TRBJ2-1 | TRBV18 | TGTGCCAGCTCACTTAGCGGGGGCCCCCGGGGTGAGCAGTTCTTC | CASSLSGGPRGEQFF
NA | TRBD2 | TRBJ2-1 | TRBV11-2 | TGTGCCAGCAGCTTATGGGAGCGGGGTAGTTCCCATGAGCAGTTCTTC | CASSLWERGSSHEQFF
NA | NA | TRBJ2-1 | TRBV9 | TGTGCCAGCAGCGTAGACCCTAGCTTCTACAATGAGCAGTTCTTC | CASSVDPSFYNEQFF
once | NA | TRBJ2-7 | TRBV18 | TGTGCCAGCTCACCCCAGGGGACATCCTCCTACGAGCAGTACTTC | CASSPQGTSSYEQYF
NA | NA | TRBJ2-1 | TRBV5-1 | TGCGCCAGCAGCTTGGCTCAGGGAATGAACAATGAGCAGTTCTTC | CASSLAQGMNNEQFF
NA | NA | TRBJ2-7 | TRBV5-4 | TGTGCCGTTCGATCGACTAGCTCCTACGAGCAGTACTTC | CAVRSTSSYEQYF
NA | NA | TRBJ2-3 | TRBV4-1 | TGCGCCAGCAGCCAATTGGCCGCGGCCCCAACAGATACGCAGTATTTT | CASSQLAAAPTDTQYF
once | TRBD1 | TRBJ2-4 | TRBV14 | TGTGCCAGCAGCCATCCGAACAGGGGAGCCAAAAACATTCAGTACTTC | CASSHPNRGAKNIQYF
few | NA | TRBJ1-5 | TRBV7-9 | TGTGCCAGCAGCTTATCCCATAATCAGCCCCAGCATTTT | CASSLSHNQPQHF
once | NA | TRBJ2-7 | TRBV18 | TGTGCCAGCTCACTGGTGGAGGGTGTCGAGCAGTACTTC | CASSLVEGVEQYF
NA | NA | TRBJ2-3 | TRBV5-1 | TGCGCCAGCAGCTCCCTCCAGGTGGTAGATACGCAGTATTTT | CASSSLQVVDTQYF
NA | NA | TRBJ2-3 | TRBV6-4 | TGTGCCAGCAGCCCCGAGGGTAGCACAGATACGCAGTATTTT | CASSPEGSTDTQYF
few | NA | TRBJ1-2 | TRBV19 | TGTGCCAGTAGTTCCGACAGCTATGGCTACACCTTC | CASSSDSYGYTF
once | NA | TRBJ2-5 | TRBV6-5 | TGTGCCAGCAGTTTTGGGAGACAGGTCCAAGAGACCCAGTACTTC | CASSFGRQVQETQYF
NA | TRBD1 | TRBJ1-1 | TRBV28 | TGTGCCAGCCGGACAGGCGGGGCTTGGGCTTTCTTT | CASRTGGAWAFF
NA | NA | TRBJ1-1 | TRBV7-3 | TGTGCCAGCAGCTTAACCAGGGAAAACACTGAAGCTTTCTTT | CASSLTRENTEAFF
once | TRBD1 | TRBJ2-6 | TRBV4-3 | TGCGCCAGCAGCCAAGGACAGGGTGGGGCCAACGTCCTGACTTTC | CASSQGQGGANVLTF
NA | NA | TRBJ1-4 | TRBV27 | TGTGCCAGCAGCTTGGGCAGTACCCACCGACTGTTTTTT | CASSLGSTHRLFF
NA | TRBD1 | TRBJ1-6 | TRBV7-6 | TGTGCCAGCAGTTCCGGGACAGGGGGTTCACCCCTCCACTTT | CASSSGTGGSPLHF